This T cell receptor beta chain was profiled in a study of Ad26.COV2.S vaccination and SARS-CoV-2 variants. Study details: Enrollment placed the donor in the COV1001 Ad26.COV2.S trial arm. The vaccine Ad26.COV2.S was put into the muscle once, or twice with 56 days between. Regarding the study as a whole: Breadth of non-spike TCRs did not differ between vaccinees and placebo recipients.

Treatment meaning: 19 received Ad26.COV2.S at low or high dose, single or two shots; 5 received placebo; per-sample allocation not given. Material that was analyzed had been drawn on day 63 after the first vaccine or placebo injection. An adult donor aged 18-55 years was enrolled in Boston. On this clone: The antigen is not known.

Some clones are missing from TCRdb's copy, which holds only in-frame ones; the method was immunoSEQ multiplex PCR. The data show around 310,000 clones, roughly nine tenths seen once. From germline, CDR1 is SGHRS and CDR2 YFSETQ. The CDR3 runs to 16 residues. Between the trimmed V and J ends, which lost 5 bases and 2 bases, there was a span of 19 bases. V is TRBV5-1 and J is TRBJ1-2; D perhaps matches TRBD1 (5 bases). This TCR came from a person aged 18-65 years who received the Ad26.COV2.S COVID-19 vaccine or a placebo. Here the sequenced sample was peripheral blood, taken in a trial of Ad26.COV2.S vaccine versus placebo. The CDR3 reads CASRLGYQGQNYGYTF. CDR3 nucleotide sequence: TGCGCCAGCAGGCTTGGATATCAGGGTCAGAACTATGGCTACACCTTC.